A selection of T cell receptor beta chains follows, all from one sample in a study of T cell repertoires in cytomegalovirus infection. Antigen specificity for these receptors is unknown. TCRdb reprocessed the reads via MiXCR and lists one record per CDR3 protein. The table shows some 270,000 distinct CDR3 sequences, with about 20% occurring only once. This sample comprised cultured PBMCs, obtained from culture after CMV antigen stimulation. The receptors were sampled from a human donor in good health (CMV status not recorded). Some clones in this sample may be carry-over from other donors' samples. Both conserved end residues are part of each CDR3. D genes are given only for firm matches. The listing skips clone size in some rows; elsewhere it reads once, few, many or a size class.

length: 18
D: TRBD2
V: TRBV3-1
J: TRBJ2-6
size: -
DNA: TGTGCCAGCAGCCAAGGTGGCGGGGGGTTTTTCGGCGCCAACGTCCTGACTTTC
CDR3: CASSQGGGGFFGANVLTF

length: 18
D: TRBD2
V: TRBV19
J: TRBJ2-1
size: -
DNA: TGTGCCAGTAGTATAATTCTTGGGCTAGCGGGTTCCTACAATGAGCAGTTCTTC
CDR3: CASSIILGLAGSYNEQFF

length: 15
D: TRBD1
V: TRBV19
J: TRBJ1-1
size: many
DNA: TGTGCCAGTAGGGACAGGTCCACGGGGAACACTGAAGCTTTCTTT
CDR3: CASRDRSTGNTEAFF

length: 10
D: -
V: TRBV6-6
J: TRBJ1-2
size: -
DNA: TGTGCCAGCAGCGATCTCGGCTACACCTTC
CDR3: CASSDLGYTF

length: 13
D: -
V: TRBV6-1
J: TRBJ1-5
size: few
DNA: TGTGCCAGCAGTGAAGGGACGAAGCAGCCCCAGCATTTT
CDR3: CASSEGTKQPQHF

length: 13
D: -
V: TRBV6-5
J: TRBJ2-3
size: -
DNA: TGTGCCAGCAACAACGGGTTGTCAGATACGCAGCATTTC
CDR3: CASNNGLSDTQHF

length: 16
D: TRBD2
V: TRBV7-2
J: TRBJ2-3
size: many
DNA: TGTGCCAGCAGCCCGGGACTAGCGGGTAGCACAGATACGCAGTATTTT
CDR3: CASSPGLAGSTDTQYF

length: 15
D: TRBD2
V: TRBV7-8
J: TRBJ2-5
size: -
DNA: TGTGCCAGCAGCTTGCTAGCGGGAGCCTGGGAGACCCAGTACTTC
CDR3: CASSLLAGAWETQYF

length: 18
D: -
V: TRBV19
J: TRBJ1-4
size: -
DNA: TGTGCCAGTAGTATAGGGGCAACCGGCCGGGCAACTAATGAAAAACTGTTTTTT
CDR3: CASSIGATGRATNEKLFF

length: 12
D: -
V: TRBV7-2
J: TRBJ2-5
size: few
DNA: TGTGCCAGCAGCCTTCCGAGTGGGACCCAGTACTTC
CDR3: CASSLPSGTQYF

length: 18
D: -
V: TRBV6-6
J: TRBJ1-5
size: -
DNA: TGTGCCAGCCATCATGAGGTCAGGGCGTTGACGAGCAATCAGCCCCAGCATTTT
CDR3: CASHHEVRALTSNQPQHF

length: 14
D: TRBD1
V: TRBV5-4
J: TRBJ2-3
size: -
DNA: TGTGCCTCGACAGGGGAGATACACACAGATACGCAGTATTTT
CDR3: CASTGEIHTDTQYF

length: 17
D: TRBD1
V: TRBV20-1
J: TRBJ2-7
size: -
DNA: TGCAGTGCTAGTTTGAAGTTCCGGGACAGGGTAATGGACGAGCAGTACTTC
CDR3: CSASLKFRDRVMDEQYF

length: 10
D: -
V: TRBV11-2
J: TRBJ2-2
size: -
DNA: TGTGCCAACAAGTTAGGGGAGCTGTTTTTT
CDR3: CANKLGELFF

length: 12
D: TRBD2
V: TRBV19
J: TRBJ2-5
size: few
DNA: TGTGCCAACAGACTAGCGATTGAGACCCAGTACTTC
CDR3: CANRLAIETQYF

length: 15
D: TRBD2
V: TRBV7-2
J: TRBJ2-2
size: many
DNA: TGTGCCAGCAGTCCTATAGCGGGAGGGGGAAGGGAGCTGTTTTTT
CDR3: CASSPIAGGGRELFF

length: 14
D: TRBD2
V: TRBV27
J: TRBJ2-5
size: -
DNA: TGTGCCACAACGGGACCAGCGGGAGACAAGACCCAGTACTTC
CDR3: CATTGPAGDKTQYF

length: 16
D: TRBD2
V: TRBV7-8
J: TRBJ2-1
size: few
DNA: TGTGCCAGCAGCTTTCCCGGACTAGCGGGTTACAATGAGCAGTTCTTC
CDR3: CASSFPGLAGYNEQFF

length: 13
D: TRBD1
V: TRBV24-1
J: TRBJ1-2
size: -
DNA: TGTGCCACCAGTGCCCCGGACAGGGATGGCTACACCTTC
CDR3: CATSAPDRDGYTF

length: 13
D: -
V: TRBV6-4
J: TRBJ1-1
size: few
DNA: TGTGCCAGCAGTGAAGGTAGAAACACTGAAGCTTTCTTT
CDR3: CASSEGRNTEAFF

length: 16
D: TRBD2
V: TRBV2
J: TRBJ2-5
size: few
DNA: TGTGCCAGCAGTGAAATCGCTAGCGGGTCCCAAGAGACCCAGTACTTC
CDR3: CASSEIASGSQETQYF

length: 15
D: -
V: TRBV6-2/TRBV6-3
J: TRBJ2-1
size: many
DNA: TGTGCCAGCAGGGGGGCCTCAGGTAGCGACAATGAGCAGTTCTTC
CDR3: CASRGASGSDNEQFF

length: 15
D: TRBD1
V: TRBV6-1
J: TRBJ2-7
size: many
DNA: TGTGCCAGCAGCAGAGACGGGACAGGGATCTACGAGCAGTACTTC
CDR3: CASSRDGTGIYEQYF

length: 13
D: -
V: TRBV20-1
J: TRBJ2-7
size: -
DNA: TGCAGTGCTGTACGGGACTTCTCCTACGAGCAGTACTTC
CDR3: CSAVRDFSYEQYF

length: 13
D: -
V: TRBV12-5
J: TRBJ2-5
size: few
DNA: TGTGCTAGTGGTTTTGGCGGGTACGAGACCCAGTACTTC
CDR3: CASGFGGYETQYF

length: 17
D: TRBD1
V: TRBV7-9
J: TRBJ2-1
size: many
DNA: TGTGCCAGCAGCTTAGCAGTGGGGACAGGGGTATACAATGAGCAGTTCTTC
CDR3: CASSLAVGTGVYNEQFF

length: 13
D: TRBD2
V: TRBV10-3
J: TRBJ2-1
size: few
DNA: TGTGCCATCAAGGAGCGGGGCTACAATGAGCAGTTCTTC
CDR3: CAIKERGYNEQFF